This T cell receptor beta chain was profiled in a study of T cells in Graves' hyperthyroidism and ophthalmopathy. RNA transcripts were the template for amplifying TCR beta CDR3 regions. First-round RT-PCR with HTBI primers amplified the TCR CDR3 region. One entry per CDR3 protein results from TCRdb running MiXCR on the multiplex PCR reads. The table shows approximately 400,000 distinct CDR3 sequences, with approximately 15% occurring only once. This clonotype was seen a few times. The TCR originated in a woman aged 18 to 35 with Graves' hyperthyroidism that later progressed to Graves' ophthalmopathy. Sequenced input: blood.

CDR3 nucleotide sequence: TGCAGTGCTAGCGGACTAGCGGAGCCGAACACCGGGGAGCTGTTTTTT. Protein product: CSASGLAEPNTGELFF. This chain uses TRBV20-1 with TRBJ2-2; 10 bases agree with TRBD2. The CDR3 has 16 residues. Germline CDR1 and CDR2: DFQATT and SNEGSKA (reference sequence). Trimming removed 3 bases from V and 0 bases from J; junction bases left unmatched: 4.